The text below deals with one TCR beta chain. Its antigen is undetermined. The data are from a study of T-cell memory formation after mild COVID-19. Germline CDR1 and CDR2: SEHNR and FQNEAQ (reference sequence). Trimming at V came to 4 bases and at J to 5 bases, leaving 11 bases not matched to a gene. The CDR3 length is 16 residues. Overall study findings and caveats: Detection of some responders pre-infection suggested pre-existing cross-reactive memory T cells participated. Balance between CD4 and CD8 was seen in clones contracting day 15 to 85, and a CD4+ lean was seen in later expanders.

Amplification by 5'RACE using constant-segment primers produced TCR alpha and TCR beta cDNA libraries that carried sample barcodes and UMIs. One entry per CDR3 protein, called by TCRdb with MiXCR from the 5' RACE reads. The repertoire holds about 82,000 distinct CDR3 sequences, 13% seen once, with 25% to 35% in the top ten. Input material: PBMCs or a T cell subset sorted from them (not recorded which). This chain connects TRBV7-9 to TRBJ2-1, with 7 bases that match TRBD1. The sequence was obtained from an adult woman who had mild COVID-19 (a few samples of this study predate the infection). Cell type and time point are not known. For the CDR3, the DNA is TGTGCCAGCAGCTCCCATTCCGGGACAGCACACAATGAGCAGTTCTTC. It translates to CASSSHSGTAHNEQFF.